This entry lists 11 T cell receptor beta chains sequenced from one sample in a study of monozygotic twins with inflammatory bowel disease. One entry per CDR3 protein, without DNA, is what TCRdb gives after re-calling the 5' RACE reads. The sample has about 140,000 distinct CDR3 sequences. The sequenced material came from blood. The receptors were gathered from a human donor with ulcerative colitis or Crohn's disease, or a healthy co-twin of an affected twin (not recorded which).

CDR3 protein: CASRGLGDNEKLFF. The gene calls are TRBV27 and TRBJ1-4. CDR1 and CDR2 (germline): MNHEY, SMNVEV (reference sequence). The CDR3 runs 14 residues.

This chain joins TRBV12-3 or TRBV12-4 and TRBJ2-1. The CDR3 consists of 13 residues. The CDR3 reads CASSFGDYNEQFF.

CDR3 loop: CASSLAPQPQHF. The chain joins TRBV7-9 to TRBJ1-5. CDR3 length: 12 amino acids. Germline CDR1 reads SEHNR; CDR2 reads FQNEAQ (reference sequence).

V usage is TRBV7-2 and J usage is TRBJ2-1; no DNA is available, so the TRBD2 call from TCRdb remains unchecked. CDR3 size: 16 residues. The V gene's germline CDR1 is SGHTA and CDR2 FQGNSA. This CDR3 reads CASRLPGLAGENEQFF.

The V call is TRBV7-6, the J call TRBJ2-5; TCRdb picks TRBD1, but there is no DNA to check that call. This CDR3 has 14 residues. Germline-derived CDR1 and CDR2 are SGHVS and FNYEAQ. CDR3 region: CASSFTGVRETQYF.

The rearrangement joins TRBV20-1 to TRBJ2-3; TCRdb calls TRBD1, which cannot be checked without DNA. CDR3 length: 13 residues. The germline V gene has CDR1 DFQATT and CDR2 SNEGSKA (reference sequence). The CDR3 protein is CSAQGRGADTQYF.

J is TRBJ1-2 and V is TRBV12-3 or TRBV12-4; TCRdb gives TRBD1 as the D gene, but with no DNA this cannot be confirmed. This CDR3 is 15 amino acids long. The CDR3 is CASSSLGEVAAGYTF.

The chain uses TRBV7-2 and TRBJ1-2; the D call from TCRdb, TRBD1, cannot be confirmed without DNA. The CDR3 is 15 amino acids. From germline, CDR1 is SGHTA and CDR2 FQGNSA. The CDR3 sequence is CASSQRGPDWRGYTF.

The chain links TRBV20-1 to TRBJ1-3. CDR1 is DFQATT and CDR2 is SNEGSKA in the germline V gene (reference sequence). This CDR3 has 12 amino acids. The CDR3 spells CSASTAGNTIYF.

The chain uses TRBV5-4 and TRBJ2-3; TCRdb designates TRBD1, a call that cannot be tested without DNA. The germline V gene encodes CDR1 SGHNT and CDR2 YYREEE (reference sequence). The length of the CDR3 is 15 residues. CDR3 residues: CASSRGGGDTDTQYF. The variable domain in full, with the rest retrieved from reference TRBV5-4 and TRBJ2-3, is ETGVTQSPTHLIKTRGQQVTLRCSSQSGHNTVSWYQQALGQGPQFIFQYYREEENGRGNFPPRFSGLQFPNYSSELNVNALELDDSALYLCASSRGGGDTDTQYFGPGTRLTVL.

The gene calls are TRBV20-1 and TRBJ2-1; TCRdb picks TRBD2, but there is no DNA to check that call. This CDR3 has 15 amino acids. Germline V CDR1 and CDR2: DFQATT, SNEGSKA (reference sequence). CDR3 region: CSATRASGGDNEQFF.